Below, 21 T cell receptor beta chains from the same sample are listed, as sequenced in a study of blood T cell repertoires in COVID-19. Sequencing was performed with immunoSEQ multiplex PCR; in TCRdb, only in-frame clones are kept and a portion is missing. The data show a few hundred thousand clones, roughly 90% seen once. The sequenced sample was PBMCs or T cells enriched from blood (not recorded which). The receptors shown here come from a woman aged 50 to 60 who had recovered from COVID-19.

The chain links TRBV15 to TRBJ2-1; 9 nucleotides align to TRBD2. CDR3 size: 14 residues. J gave up 8 bases and V 8 bases, and 10 bases lay outside the gene matches. The V gene's germline CDR1 is LNHNV and CDR2 YYDKDF (reference sequence). CDR3 sequence reads: CATSSGGRAYEQFF. The CDR3 coding sequence is TGTGCCACCTCGTCCGGCGGGAGGGCCTATGAGCAGTTCTTC.

This clone was seen only once. The chain joins TRBV18 to TRBJ1-2; 8 nucleotides match TRBD1. Germline CDR1 and CDR2: KGHSH and LQKENI. This CDR3 region has 15 residues. V shed 2 bases, J shed 2 bases, and the junction held 4 bases outside the gene matches. The DNA of the CDR3 is TGTGCCAGCTCACCAGGGACAGGCGGCAACTATGGCTACACCTTC. It encodes CASSPGTGGNYGYTF.

The rearrangement uses TRBV13 and TRBJ1-4; D is unclear. The length of the CDR3 is 13 residues. Trimming removed 0 bases from V and 6 bases from J, with 5 bases in between. CDR1 is PRHDT, CDR2 FYEKMQ, per germline (reference sequence). The CDR3 nucleotides read TGTGCCAGCAGCTTAGGGGCGGATGAAAAACTGTTTTTT. It codes for CASSLGADEKLFF. The complete variable domain, with remaining parts taken from reference TRBV13 and TRBJ1-4, reads AAGVIQSPRHLIKEKRETATLKCYPIPRHDTVYWYQQGPGQDPQFLISFYEKMQSDKGSIPDRFSAQQFSDYHSELNMSSLELGDSALYFCASSLGADEKLFFGSGTQLSVL.

V gene TRBV5-1 combines with J gene TRBJ1-2; D gene uncertain. CDR3 length: 15 amino acids. Trimming removed 0 bases from V and 3 bases from J, with 12 bases in between. CDR1 is SGHRS and CDR2 is YFSETQ in the germline V gene. DNA of the CDR3: TGCGCCAGCAGCTTGGGGGTTGGGCAGGACTATGGCTACACCTTC. Translating gives CASSLGVGQDYGYTF.

CDR3 nucleotide sequence: TGTGCCAGCAGCTTAGTAGCGGGCCGGGACAATGAGCAGTTCTTC. Translating gives CASSLVAGRDNEQFF. The chain is built from TRBV7-9 and TRBJ2-1, with 7 bases lining up with TRBD2. Germline CDR1 SEHNR, CDR2 FQNEAQ (reference sequence). V shed 1 base, J shed 5 bases, and the junction held 5 bases outside the gene matches. The CDR3 runs 15 residues.

The V and J genes are TRBV4-3 and TRBJ1-6, with D maybe TRBD1 (6 bases). This CDR3 has 15 amino acids. Per germline, CDR1 LGHNA and CDR2 YSLEER. The germline V and J ends were trimmed by 6 bases and 1 base, with 10 bases remaining between them. The CDR3 DNA is TGCGCCAGCAGAGAGGGGGTGTCCTATAATTCACCCCTCCACTTT. The encoded protein is CASREGVSYNSPLHF.

On this clone: At one of its ends the junction is not consistent with the germline gene, which may arise from a read error. The V call is TRBV7-7, the J call TRBJ1-1, with 9 bases that match TRBD1. The CDR3 loop spans 21 amino acids. Germline CDR1 reads SSHAT; CDR2 reads FNYEAQ (reference sequence). In DNA, the CDR3 is TGTGCTAGCAGCGAACCCCGGGACAGGGCCCAGAGATCCTACATGAACACTGAAGCTTTCTTT. This gives the protein CASSEPRDRAQRSYMNTEAFF.

The chain combines TRBV7-9 with TRBJ2-3, with D perhaps matching TRBD2 (6 bases). The CDR3 spans 15 residues. Germline values: CDR1 SEHNR, CDR2 FQNEAQ (reference sequence). V was clipped by 4 bases and J by 4 bases, with 15 bases between them. CDR3 amino acids: CASSSPGGGPDTQYF. CDR3 DNA: TGTGCCAGCAGCTCCCCTGGGGGAGGCCCAGATACGCAGTATTTT.

The V and J genes are TRBV7-2 and TRBJ2-7, with TRBD1 matching 8 bases. CDR3 length: 15 residues. V trimming: 5 bases; J trimming: 3 bases; junction bases outside the gene matches: 9. Looked up from germline, CDR1 is SGHTA and CDR2 is FQGNSA. CDR3 DNA sequence: TGTGCCAGCAGCCCTACAGGGGGGAACTTCTACGAGCAGTACTTC. It translates to CASSPTGGNFYEQYF.

This sequence joins TRBV30 and TRBJ1-1; D is perhaps TRBD1 (5 bases). CDR1 GTSNPN and CDR2 SVGIG come from the germline V gene (reference sequence). This CDR3 has 12 residues. V lost 3 bases and J 4 bases, leaving 9 bases between the germline ends. The CDR3 spells CAWRVQGTEAFF. The CDR3 nucleotides are TGTGCCTGGAGAGTCCAGGGCACTGAAGCTTTCTTT. Looking up the rest from reference TRBV30 and TRBJ1-1 gives the full variable domain: SQTIHQWPATLVQPVGSPLSLECTVEGTSNPNLYWYRQAAGRGLQLLFYSVGIGQISSEVPQNLSASRPQDRQFILSSKKLLLSDSGFYLCAWRVQGTEAFFGQGTRLTVV.

The gene calls are TRBV7-6 and TRBJ2-3; D not resolved. Germline V gene lookup returns CDR1 SGHVS and CDR2 FNYEAQ. V lost 3 bases and J 5 bases, leaving 3 bases between the germline ends. The CDR3 covers 11 residues. The DNA of the CDR3 is TGTGCCAGCAGCTTCCAAGATACGCAGTATTTT. Protein product: CASSFQDTQYF.

The chain is built from TRBV27 and TRBJ1-1; a possible D gene is TRBD1 (6 bases). V was pared by 3 bases and J by 1 base, with 9 bases between. Germline CDR1 is MNHEY and CDR2 is SMNVEV (reference sequence). This CDR3 is 14 amino acids long. The CDR3 DNA is TGTGCCAGCAGTTTCGGGACACCGAACACTGAAGCTTTCTTT. Protein: CASSFGTPNTEAFF.

The chain carries TRBV24-1 and TRBJ1-3; no definite D call. CDR1 and CDR2 from the germline V gene are KGHDR and SFDVKD. V dropped 3 bases and J dropped 0 bases, with 8 bases sitting between them. This CDR3 region has 15 residues. CDR3 nucleotide sequence: TGTGCCACCAGTGATCCCCGGAGCTCTGGAAACACCATATATTTT. Residues: CATSDPRSSGNTIYF.

This clone occurred a few times. The V and J genes are TRBV18 and TRBJ2-7; tentative D call: TRBD2 (6 bases). Germline-derived CDR1 and CDR2 are KGHSH and LQKENI. V lost 6 bases, J lost 6 bases, and 18 bases lay in between. The CDR3 runs 14 residues. Here the CDR3 reads CASSSGLPPAEQYF. The CDR3 nucleotides read TGTGCCAGCTCCTCGGGACTCCCCCCAGCCGAGCAGTACTTC. The entire variable domain, with the rest obtained from reference TRBV18 and TRBJ2-7, is as follows: NAGVMQNPRHLVRRRGQEARLRCSPMKGHSHVYWYRQLPEEGLKFMVYLQKENIIDESGMPKERFSAEFPKEGPSILRIQQVVRGDSAAYFCASSSGLPPAEQYFGPGTRLTVT.

This chain connects TRBV27 to TRBJ1-5; 7 positions match TRBD1. V was pared by 5 bases and J by 0 bases, with 7 bases of the junction left unmatched. Germline lookup yields CDR1 MNHEY and CDR2 SMNVEV (reference sequence). CDR3 length: 16 residues. CDR3 region: CASSKTGQYSNQPQHF. CDR3 sequence (DNA): TGTGCCAGCAGTAAAACGGGACAGTATAGCAATCAGCCCCAGCATTTT.

The gene calls are TRBV19 and TRBJ1-2; tentative D call: TRBD1 (5 bases). The CDR3 sequence is 15 residues long. Looked up from germline, CDR1 is LNHDA and CDR2 is SQIVND (reference sequence). Between the trimmed V and J ends, which lost 8 bases and 6 bases, there was a span of 22 bases. Written as DNA, the CDR3 is TGTGCCAGTGCCCCAACCTTAGACAGAACCAATGGCTACACCTTC. As protein: CASAPTLDRTNGYTF.

The chain recombines TRBV12-3 or TRBV12-4 with TRBJ2-2, with D perhaps TRBD1 (5 bases). Deletions cut 6 bases from V and 7 bases from J, with 12 bases between. The CDR3 loop spans 13 amino acids. CDR3 DNA: TGTGCCAGCAGGGTACAGGACATCGGGGAGCTGTTTTTT. Encoded protein: CASRVQDIGELFF.

The chain links TRBV5-1 to TRBJ2-1; 10 bases fit TRBD2. Germline V gene lookup returns CDR1 SGHRS and CDR2 YFSETQ. The CDR3 consists of 15 residues. Unmatched junction bases numbered 10, after V lost 4 bases and J lost 9 bases. CDR3 sequence reads: CASSRSSGSSSEQFF. DNA of the CDR3: TGCGCCAGCAGCCGGTCTAGCGGGAGTAGCTCTGAGCAGTTCTTC.

The chain employs TRBV7-2 and TRBJ1-4, with D possibly matching TRBD1 (5 bases). Looked up from germline, CDR1 is SGHTA and CDR2 is FQGNSA. This CDR3 has 13 residues. The germline V and J ends were trimmed by 7 bases and 8 bases, with 14 bases remaining between them. The CDR3 coding sequence is TGTGCCAGCACCCCACGGAGGGGAGAAAAACTGTTTTTT. This codes for CASTPRRGEKLFF. Together with reference TRBV7-2 and TRBJ1-4, the CDR3 gives the full variable domain: GAGVSQSPSNKVTEKGKDVELRCDPISGHTALYWYRQSLGQGLEFLIYFQGNSAPDKSGLPSDRFSAERTGGSVSTLTIQRTQQEDSAVYLCASTPRRGEKLFFGSGTQLSVL.

This chain links TRBV6-5 with TRBJ1-3; no clear D. The CDR3 extends over 14 amino acids. V dropped 6 bases and J dropped 0 bases, with 9 bases sitting between them. Germline CDR1 reads MNHEY; CDR2 reads SVGAGI. The CDR3 loop reads CASSYPDSGNTIYF. CDR3 nucleotide sequence: TGTGCCAGCAGCTACCCAGACTCTGGAAACACCATATATTTT.

The gene calls are TRBV5-1 and TRBJ2-5; weak D call: TRBD1 (6 bases). CDR1 and CDR2 from the germline V gene are SGHRS and YFSETQ. Trimming left V 2 bases short and J 0 bases short, with 14 bases between. The CDR3 spans 16 residues. CDR3 sequence reads: CASSFSGTRDQETQYF. CDR3 nucleotides: TGCGCCAGCAGCTTTTCCGGGACAAGAGACCAAGAGACCCAGTACTTC.